The present T cell receptor beta chain was sequenced within a study of identical twins. Regarding the study as a whole: Models underestimated out-of-frame TCR alpha sharing in monozygotic twins. Analyses of zero insertions could, in part, be confounded by invariant MAIT and iNKT cells.

TCRdb analysed the 5' RACE reads with MiXCR anew, one entry per CDR3 protein. Of hundreds of thousands of distinct CDR3 sequences in the sample, 7.5% were seen once. V gave up 8 bases and J gave up 2 bases; unmatched junction bases: 12. The CDR3 sequence is 17 residues long. Note on this clonotype: Its antigen is undetermined.

The same specimen was also included in a second study, on yellow fever vaccine responses in identical twins.

The TCR sequence derives from a woman younger than 30 in good health. The material sequenced was CD8+ T cells sorted from blood. This chain connects TRBV12-3 or TRBV12-4 to TRBJ2-1, with 10 bases lining up with TRBD2. CDR3 sequence reads: CASATPLAGGPYNEQFF. As DNA, the CDR3 is TGTGCCAGCGCCACCCCCTTAGCGGGAGGCCCCTACAATGAGCAGTTCTTC.